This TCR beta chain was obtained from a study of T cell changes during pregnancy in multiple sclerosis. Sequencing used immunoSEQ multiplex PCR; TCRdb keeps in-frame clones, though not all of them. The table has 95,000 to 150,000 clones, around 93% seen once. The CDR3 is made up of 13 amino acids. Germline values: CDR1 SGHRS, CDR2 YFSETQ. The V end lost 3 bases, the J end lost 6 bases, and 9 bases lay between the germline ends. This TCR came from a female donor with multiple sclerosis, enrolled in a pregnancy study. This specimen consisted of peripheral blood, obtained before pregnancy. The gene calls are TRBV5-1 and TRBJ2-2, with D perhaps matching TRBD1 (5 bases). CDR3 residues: CASSSQGSGELFF. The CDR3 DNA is TGCGCCAGCAGCTCCCAGGGTTCCGGGGAGCTGTTTTTT.